This TCR beta chain came from a study of immune characterization of retroperitoneal liposarcoma. The ends lost 6 bases at V and 11 bases at J; junction bases unmatched: 6. The CDR3 consists of 11 residues. One entry per CDR3 protein results from TCRdb running MiXCR on the PCR reads. The table includes more than 10,000 distinct CDR3 sequences, about a quarter detected once. The chain carries TRBV12-3 or TRBV12-4 and TRBJ2-5, with TRBD2 matching over 7 bases. Sequences were obtained from tumor tissue. The sequence was collected from a female donor with retroperitoneal liposarcoma. The CDR3 region has the DNA TGTGCCAGCAGGGCTGCGGGGGAGCAGTACTTC. It is translated as CASRAAGEQYF.